The rows below give T cell receptor beta chains drawn from one sample of a study of T cells in Graves' hyperthyroidism and ophthalmopathy. Via MiXCR, TCRdb re-called the multiplex PCR reads, giving one row per CDR3 protein. The top ten hold roughly an eighth of the sample, which has 500,000 to 800,000 distinct CDR3 sequences, roughly 15% seen once. Sequencing was done on a sample of blood. The receptor source for this set is a woman aged 50 to 60 with Graves' ophthalmopathy. Both conserved end residues are part of each CDR3. A D gene is named only where the DNA matches it firmly. Clone size is not always given. Where it is, it says once, few, many or a class for expanded clones.

D gene	clone size	V gene	J gene	CDR3 DNA	CDR3 protein
-	many	TRBV2	TRBJ2-5	TGTGCCAGCAGTGAAGCGATGGGACTCCAAGAGACCCAGTACTTC	CASSEAMGLQETQYF
TRBD1	-	TRBV5-4	TRBJ2-7	TGTGCCAAATCGACAGGGTTAGGTTCCGAGCAGTACTTC	CAKSTGLGSEQYF
-	few	TRBV19	TRBJ2-2	TGTGCCAGTAGTATGAGGGCGGGAAGGGGCACCGGGGAGCTGTTTTTT	CASSMRAGRGTGELFF
-	-	TRBV5-5	TRBJ1-1	TGTGCCAGCAGCTCCTATTTGGACAGATTTGAAGCTTTCTTT	CASSSYLDRFEAFF
TRBD1	many	TRBV7-9	TRBJ1-2	TGTGCCAGCAGCTTACCTTCGACAGGGATCGTGGAAAACTATGGCTACACCTTC	CASSLPSTGIVENYGYTF
TRBD1	-	TRBV7-6	TRBJ1-6	TGTGCCAGCAGCTTAGAAACGACAGGGCCCCATGATAATTCACCCCTCCACTTT	CASSLETTGPHDNSPLHF
TRBD1	few	TRBV19	TRBJ2-5	TGTGCCAGTTCAGACAGGGGCTTACAAGAGACCCAGTACTTC	CASSDRGLQETQYF
TRBD2	-	TRBV9	TRBJ2-3	TGTGCCAGCAGTCGAGCGGGAGGGAGGACAGATACGCAGTATTTT	CASSRAGGRTDTQYF
-	many	TRBV28	TRBJ2-2	TGTGCCAGGATTCTTCTAGCGACGAACACCGGGGAGCTGTTTTTT	CARILLATNTGELFF
-	few	TRBV6-2/TRBV6-3	TRBJ2-5	TGTGCCAGCAGCCACCCCGGGACCCAAGAGACCCAGTACTTC	CASSHPGTQETQYF
TRBD1	many	TRBV6-2/TRBV6-3	TRBJ2-7	TGTGCCAGCAACCTTCGCGGGACAGGGGCCATTAGCTCCTACGAGCAGTACTTC	CASNLRGTGAISSYEQYF
TRBD2	many	TRBV7-2	TRBJ2-3	TGTGCCAGCAGCTTGGCTAGCGGGAGGGCCATGACAGATACGCAGTATTTT	CASSLASGRAMTDTQYF
-	few	TRBV12-3/TRBV12-4	TRBJ2-2	TGTGCCAGCAGTTTGCCCGGTAAACACTACGCGAACACCGGGGAGCTGTTTTTT	CASSLPGKHYANTGELFF
TRBD2	many	TRBV25-1	TRBJ2-5	TGTGCCAGCAGTGATTGGAGACTAGCAGAAGAGACCCAGTACTTC	CASSDWRLAEETQYF
-	-	TRBV19	TRBJ1-2	TGTGCCAGTAGTGGGTTAAAGGGTTCAGGAAGTGGAGGCTACACCTTC	CASSGLKGSGSGGYTF
-	-	TRBV25-1	TRBJ1-4	TGTGCCAGCAGTGCGGCAGGCTTAAATGAAAAACTGTTTTTT	CASSAAGLNEKLFF
-	-	TRBV28	TRBJ1-2	TGTGCCACCCGAAGCATTTCCAACTATGGCTACACCTTC	CATRSISNYGYTF
TRBD2	few	TRBV24-1	TRBJ2-1	TGTGCCACCAGTGATTTTAGCGGGCCGAAAAATGAGCAGTTCTTC	CATSDFSGPKNEQFF
-	many	TRBV4-3	TRBJ2-7	TGCGCCAGCAGCCAAGACGCAGGGACGAACTACGAGCAGTACTTC	CASSQDAGTNYEQYF
-	many	TRBV25-1	TRBJ1-4	TGTGCCAGCAGTGACCCGGGGAGGAGTGGTGAAAAACTGTTTTTT	CASSDPGRSGEKLFF
-	many	TRBV7-2	TRBJ2-3	TGTGCCAGCAGCTTAGCGGCTAGATTGGCAGATACGCAGTATTTT	CASSLAARLADTQYF
TRBD2	-	TRBV9	TRBJ2-1	TGTGCCAGCAGCGAACGGACTAGCGGGGGGCCTAATGAGCAGTTCTTC	CASSERTSGGPNEQFF
TRBD2	many	TRBV12-3/TRBV12-4	TRBJ2-5	TGTGCCAGCAGTGAACAAGTGGGAGGGGAGACCCAGTACTTC	CASSEQVGGETQYF
-	few	TRBV29-1	TRBJ1-2	TGCAGCGTTGGGGTCCTGGACAAAAGACATCTTTTAGAACCCCCCCTTACTAACTATGGCTACACCTTC	CSVGVLDKRHLLEPPLTNYGYTF
TRBD2	-	TRBV18	TRBJ2-7	TGTGCCAGCTCACCACAGGGACTAGAGTCCTACGAGCAGTACTTC	CASSPQGLESYEQYF
-	-	TRBV5-4	TRBJ2-5	TGTGCCAGCAGCTTTAGGGCAGGGGAAGAGACCCAGTACTTC	CASSFRAGEETQYF
-	many	TRBV12-3/TRBV12-4	TRBJ2-5	TGTGCCAGCAGTTTCGGTCCGGGGGACCGTCAAGAGACCCAGTACTTC	CASSFGPGDRQETQYF
-	many	TRBV28	TRBJ1-5	TGTGCCAGCAGTTTTGGGGTGGGGCCCCAGCATTTT	CASSFGVGPQHF
TRBD2	-	TRBV20-1	TRBJ2-7	TGCGTACTGAAAGGCGGGAGGCCCTACGAGCAGTACTTC	CVLKGGRPYEQYF
TRBD2	-	TRBV6-2/TRBV6-3	TRBJ2-7	TGTGCCAGCAGTTACTCTGGTCGACTAGCGGGCTACGAGCAGTACTTC	CASSYSGRLAGYEQYF
-	many	TRBV6-2/TRBV6-3	TRBJ2-3	TGTGCCAGCAGTTACCAGGGGATTGGTGTTGCAGATACGCAGTATTTT	CASSYQGIGVADTQYF
-	many	TRBV12-3/TRBV12-4	TRBJ2-2	TGTGCCAGCAGTTTACGGAGGAACACCGGGGAGCTGTTTTTT	CASSLRRNTGELFF
TRBD2	many	TRBV7-8	TRBJ2-5	TGTGCCAGCAGCTTAGAGGCTAGCGGGAGGTTTGGGGAGACCCAGTACTTC	CASSLEASGRFGETQYF